Below, 22 T cell receptor beta chains from the same sample are listed, as sequenced in a study of cytomegalovirus exposure and HLA in healthy donors. The repertoire was sequenced with immunoSEQ multiplex PCR; TCRdb's copy has only in-frame clones and lacks some. The sample lists a few hundred thousand clones, over 80% seen once, with over 12% in the top ten. The sequenced material came from PBMCs. These receptor sequences come from a woman in her 30s in good health and CMV-seropositive.

J is TRBJ1-5 and V is TRBV6-1; 10 bases line up with TRBD1. Germline V gene lookup returns CDR1 MNHNS and CDR2 SASEGT. J lost 2 bases, V lost 4 bases, and 2 bases had no gene match. The CDR3 runs to 15 residues. The chain's CDR3 is CASSGGTGGNQPQHF. CDR3 in DNA: TGTGCCAGCAGTGGCGGGACAGGGGGCAATCAGCCCCAGCATTTT.

The chain recombines TRBV5-1 with TRBJ1-2; TRBD1 matches at 8 bases. J gave up 3 bases and V 4 bases, and 5 bases lay outside the gene matches. Per the germline V gene, CDR1 is SGHRS and CDR2 is YFSETQ. The CDR3 loop spans 14 amino acids. The CDR3 DNA follows: TGCGCCAGCAGCGGAACAGGGGGTGACTATGGCTACACCTTC. Translated, it gives CASSGTGGDYGYTF.

The chain has TRBV25-1 and TRBJ1-2, with TRBD1 as a possible D gene (5 bases). This CDR3 has 13 residues. CDR1 is MGHDK, CDR2 SYGVNS, per germline. The V and J ends lost 6 bases and 3 bases respectively, with 11 bases between them. CDR3 coding DNA: TGTGCCAGCAGCCTGACAGACTACTATGGCTACACCTTC. It translates to CASSLTDYYGYTF.

The rearrangement uses TRBV11-3 and TRBJ2-5; 7 nucleotides line up with TRBD1. The CDR3 has 14 residues. Germline assignment: CDR1 SGHNT and CDR2 YENEEA. V lost 5 bases to trimming and J lost 1 base; unmatched junction nucleotides: 4. CDR3 nucleotides: TGTGCCAGCAGCCTGGGACAGCGCCAAGAGACCCAGTACTTC. It yields the protein CASSLGQRQETQYF.

J is TRBJ2-7 and V is TRBV5-1; the match to TRBD2 covers 11 bases. This CDR3 is built from 14 residues. J lost 4 bases, V lost 2 bases, and 2 bases had no gene match. Per the germline V gene, CDR1 is SGHRS and CDR2 is YFSETQ. The chain's CDR3 is CASSLLAGEYEQYF. The CDR3 bases are TGCGCCAGCAGCTTACTAGCGGGAGAGTACGAGCAGTACTTC.

DNA for the CDR3: TGCGCCAGCAGCCCCGGGACTAGCTACAATGAGCAGTTCTTC. Protein product: CASSPGTSYNEQFF. V usage is TRBV5-1 and J usage is TRBJ2-1; 8 nucleotides match TRBD2. Germline CDR1 and CDR2: SGHRS and YFSETQ. The CDR3 sequence is 14 residues long. Trimming removed 4 bases from V and 3 bases from J; junction bases left unmatched: 3.

The rearrangement uses TRBV6-6 and TRBJ1-5; 10 positions agree with TRBD1. Germline trimming cut 6 bases from V and 4 bases from J; bases unmatched to any gene: 9. The germline CDR1 and CDR2 sequences are MNHNY and SVGAGI (reference sequence). The CDR3 runs 16 residues. The CDR3 sequence: CASSPGQGRANQPQHF. The CDR3 DNA follows: TGTGCCAGCAGCCCGGGACAGGGGAGGGCTAATCAGCCCCAGCATTTT.

The chain joins TRBV28 to TRBJ1-2; 8 bases are a match to TRBD1. Germline assignment: CDR1 MDHEN and CDR2 SYDVKM. J was trimmed by 5 bases and V by 6 bases; bases with no gene match: 8. The CDR3 runs to 14 residues. CDR3 loop: CASSPTGQGYGYTF. CDR3 DNA sequence: TGTGCCAGCAGCCCTACCGGACAGGGTTATGGCTACACCTTC.

Here the CDR3 DNA reads TGTGCCAGCAGTACCCGGGGGGGTGCACCCGAGCAGTACTTC. It encodes CASSTRGGAPEQYF. The chain combines TRBV2 with TRBJ2-7; the match to TRBD2 covers 8 bases. The CDR3 totals 14 residues. J gave up 6 bases and V 5 bases, and 9 bases lay outside the gene matches. Germline assignment: CDR1 SNHLY and CDR2 FYNNEI.

The V call is TRBV9, the J call TRBJ2-2; 8 nucleotides match TRBD2. The CDR3 covers 15 residues. The V and J ends lost 3 bases and 1 base, in that order; junction bases with no gene match: 2. Per the germline V gene, CDR1 is SGDLS and CDR2 is YYNGEE. The CDR3 DNA reads TGTGCCAGCAGCGCGCTAGCGGGGAACACCGGGGAGCTGTTTTTT. Translated, it gives CASSALAGNTGELFF. Filled out from reference TRBV9 and TRBJ2-2, the complete variable domain reads DSGVTQTPKHLITATGQRVTLRCSPRSGDLSVYWYQQSLDQGLQFLIQYYNGEERAKGNILERFSAQQFPDLHSELNLSSLELGDSALYFCASSALAGNTGELFFGEGSRLTVL.

The CDR3 bases are TGTGCCAGCAGTTACACTATCACCGGGGAGCTGTTTTTT. Its protein is CASSYTITGELFF. V and J are TRBV6-5 and TRBJ2-2; D is uncertain. The CDR3 contains 13 residues. Germline V gene sequence: CDR1 MNHEY, CDR2 SVGAGI. Trimming took 2 bases from V and 4 from J, leaving 5 bases between them.

V and J are TRBV25-1 and TRBJ1-1; no clear D. V was shortened by 1 base and J by 3 bases, with 12 bases between the two germline ends. This CDR3 has 15 amino acids. CDR1 and CDR2 (germline): MGHDK, SYGVNS. The CDR3 sequence is CASSESEGTDTEAFF. In nucleotides, the CDR3 is TGTGCCAGCAGTGAATCGGAGGGAACGGACACTGAAGCTTTCTTT. Full variable domain (outside the CDR3, taken from reference TRBV25-1 and TRBJ1-1): EADIYQTPRYLVIGTGKKITLECSQTMGHDKMYWYQQDPGMELHLIHYSYGVNSTEKGDLSSESTVSRIRTEHFPLTLESARPSHTSQYLCASSESEGTDTEAFFGQGTRLTVV.

In regard to this clone: This same CDR3 is encoded by further DNA sequences in the sample. The V and J genes are TRBV27 and TRBJ2-1, with D uncertain. CDR1 and CDR2 from the germline V gene are MNHEY and SMNVEV (reference sequence). V shed 3 bases and J shed 3 bases, with 6 bases lying between them. The CDR3 has 13 residues. The CDR3 sequence: CASSLAGYNEQFF. CDR3 nucleotides: TGTGCCAGCAGTTTGGCTGGCTACAATGAGCAGTTCTTC.

This chain connects TRBV11-3 to TRBJ2-5; perhaps TRBD2 as D (5 bases). Between the trimmed V and J ends, which lost 0 bases and 5 bases, there was a span of 10 bases. Germline CDR1 reads SGHNT; CDR2 reads YENEEA. The CDR3 runs 14 residues. This CDR3 reads CASSLDSVAETQYF. The CDR3 coding sequence is TGTGCCAGCAGCTTAGATAGCGTTGCGGAGACCCAGTACTTC.

This clone was picked up a small number of times. The V gene is TRBV28, the J gene TRBJ2-1, with TRBD2 matching over 7 bases. Trimming cost V 8 bases and J 14 bases; bases outside gene matches: 12. Looked up from germline, CDR1 is MDHEN and CDR2 is SYDVKM. The CDR3 covers 12 residues. In DNA form, the CDR3 reads TGTGCCAGCGTTTCGGCGGGAGATCAGGAGTTCTTC. As protein: CASVSAGDQEFF.

The V call is TRBV29-1, the J call TRBJ1-1; D gene unclear. Trimming pared 7 bases from V and 0 bases from J, leaving 12 bases between. Germline V gene lookup returns CDR1 SQVTM and CDR2 ANQGSEA. The CDR3 is made up of 13 amino acids. CDR3 residues: CSAHMLVNTEAFF. The CDR3, as DNA: TGCAGCGCCCACATGCTAGTGAACACTGAAGCTTTCTTT.

The chain carries TRBV5-6 and TRBJ1-2; tentatively, D is TRBD1 (5 bases). The CDR3 loop spans 17 amino acids. V was shortened by 0 bases and J by 3 bases, with 18 bases between the two germline ends. Germline-derived CDR1 and CDR2 are SGHDT and YYEEEE. The CDR3 loop reads CASSLASRDQYHYGYTF. The CDR3 nucleotides read TGTGCCAGCAGCTTGGCGTCTAGGGACCAGTACCACTATGGCTACACCTTC.

The table lists this clone with a few counts. This chain joins TRBV23-1 and TRBJ1-1; D is possibly TRBD1 (6 bases). TRBV23-1 belongs to the ORF category, with a function that is uncertain. The CDR3 covers 16 residues. V gave up 1 base and J gave up 4 bases, with 16 bases separating them. The CDR3 protein is CASSQYRWGACTEAFF. The DNA of the CDR3 is TGCGCCAGCAGTCAATACCGTTGGGGGGCGTGCACTGAAGCTTTCTTT.

This chain connects TRBV6-4 to TRBJ1-5; D is perhaps TRBD1 (6 bases). This CDR3 is built from 11 residues. The V and J ends lost 3 bases and 13 bases respectively, with 10 bases between them. In germline, CDR1 is MRHNA, CDR2 SNTAGT. The CDR3 sequence is CASSENRVQHF. In nucleotides, the CDR3 is TGTGCCAGCAGTGAGAACAGGGTGCAGCATTTT.

The V gene is TRBV7-2, the J gene TRBJ2-1; 7 bases are shared with TRBD2. The CDR3 runs to 12 residues. Germline assignment: CDR1 SGHTA and CDR2 FQGNSA. V lost 8 bases, J lost 4 bases, and 2 bases stayed unmatched. The CDR3 DNA follows: TGTGCCAGCGGGGGGGGATACAATGAGCAGTTCTTC. Translated, it gives CASGGGYNEQFF.

The rearrangement uses TRBV7-3 and TRBJ2-1, with no clear D. V was cut by 4 bases and J by 8 bases, with 9 bases left in between. Germline values: CDR1 SGHTA, CDR2 FQGTGA. CDR3 length: 12 amino acids. CDR3 DNA sequence: TGTGCCAGCAGCTCCGGTGGGGATGAGCAGTTCTTC. It specifies CASSSGGDEQFF. The full variable domain, its missing parts supplied by reference TRBV7-3 and TRBJ2-1, is GAGVSQTPSNKVTEKGKYVELRCDPISGHTALYWYRQSLGQGPEFLIYFQGTGAADDSGLPNDRFFAVRPEGSVSTLKIQRTERGDSAVYLCASSSGGDEQFFGPGTRLTVL.

This clone was found a few times. V gene TRBV27 combines with J gene TRBJ1-5, with D possibly being TRBD1 (5 bases). With 2 bases removed from V and 8 bases from J, the gap between germline ends came to 13 bases. This CDR3 is 14 amino acids long. Germline values: CDR1 MNHEY, CDR2 SMNVEV (reference sequence). The CDR3 reads CASSLGGFEKPQHF. The DNA of the CDR3 is TGTGCCAGCAGTTTAGGGGGTTTCGAGAAGCCCCAGCATTTT.